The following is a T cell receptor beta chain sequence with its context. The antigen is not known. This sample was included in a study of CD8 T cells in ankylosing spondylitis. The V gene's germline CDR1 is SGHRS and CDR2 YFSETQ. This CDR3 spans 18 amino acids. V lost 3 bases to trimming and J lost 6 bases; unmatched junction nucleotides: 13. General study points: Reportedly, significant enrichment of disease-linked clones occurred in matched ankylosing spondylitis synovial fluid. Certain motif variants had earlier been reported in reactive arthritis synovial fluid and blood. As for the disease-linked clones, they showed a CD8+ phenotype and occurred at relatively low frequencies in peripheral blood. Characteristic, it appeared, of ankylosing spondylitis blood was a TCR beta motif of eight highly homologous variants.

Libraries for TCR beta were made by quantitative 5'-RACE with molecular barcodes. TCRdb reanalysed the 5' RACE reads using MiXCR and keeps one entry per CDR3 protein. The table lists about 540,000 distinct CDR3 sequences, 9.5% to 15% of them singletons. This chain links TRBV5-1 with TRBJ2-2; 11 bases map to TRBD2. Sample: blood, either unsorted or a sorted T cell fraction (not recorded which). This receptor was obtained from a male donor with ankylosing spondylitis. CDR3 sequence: CASSSPGTTSGRAGELFF. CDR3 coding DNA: TGCGCCAGCAGCTCCCCAGGAACCACTAGCGGGAGAGCCGGGGAGCTGTTTTTT.